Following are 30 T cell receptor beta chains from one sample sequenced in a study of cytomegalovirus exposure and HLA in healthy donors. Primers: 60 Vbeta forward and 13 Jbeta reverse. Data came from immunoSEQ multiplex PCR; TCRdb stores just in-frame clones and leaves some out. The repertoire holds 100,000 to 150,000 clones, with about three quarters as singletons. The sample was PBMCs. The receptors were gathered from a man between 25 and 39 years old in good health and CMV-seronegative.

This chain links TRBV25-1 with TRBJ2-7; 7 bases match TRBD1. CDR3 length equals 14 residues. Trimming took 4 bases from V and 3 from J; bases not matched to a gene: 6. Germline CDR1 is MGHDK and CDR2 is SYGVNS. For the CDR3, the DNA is TGTGCCAGCAGTGCAAGGTGGACAGGCTACGAGCAGTACTTC. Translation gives CASSARWTGYEQYF.

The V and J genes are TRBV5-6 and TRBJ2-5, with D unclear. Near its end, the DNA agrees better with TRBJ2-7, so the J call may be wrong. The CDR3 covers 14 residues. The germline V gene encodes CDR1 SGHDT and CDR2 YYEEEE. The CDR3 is CASSLGQGSYEQYF. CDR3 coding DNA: TGTGCCAGCAGCTTGGGACAAGGATCCTACGAGCAGTACTTC.

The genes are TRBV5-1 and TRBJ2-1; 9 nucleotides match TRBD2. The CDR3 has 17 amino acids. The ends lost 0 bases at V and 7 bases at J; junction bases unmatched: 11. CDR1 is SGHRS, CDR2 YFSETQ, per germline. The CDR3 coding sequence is TGCGCCAGCAGCTTGGGTGGCGCGGGGGGGCAGGGGAATGAGCAGTTCTTC. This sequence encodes CASSLGGAGGQGNEQFF.

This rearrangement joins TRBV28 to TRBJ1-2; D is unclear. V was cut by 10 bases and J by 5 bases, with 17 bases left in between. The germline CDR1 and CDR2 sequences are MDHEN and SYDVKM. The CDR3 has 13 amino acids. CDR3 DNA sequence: TGTGCCACCGTATCGACGGACTTTTATGGCTACACCTTC. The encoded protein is CATVSTDFYGYTF.

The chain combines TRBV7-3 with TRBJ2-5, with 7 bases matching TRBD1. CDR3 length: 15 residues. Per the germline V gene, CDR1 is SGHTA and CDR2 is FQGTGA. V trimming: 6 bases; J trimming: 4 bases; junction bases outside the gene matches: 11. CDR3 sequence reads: CASSQAGTDLETQYF. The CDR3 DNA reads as TGTGCCAGCAGTCAGGCCGGGACAGATTTAGAGACCCAGTACTTC.

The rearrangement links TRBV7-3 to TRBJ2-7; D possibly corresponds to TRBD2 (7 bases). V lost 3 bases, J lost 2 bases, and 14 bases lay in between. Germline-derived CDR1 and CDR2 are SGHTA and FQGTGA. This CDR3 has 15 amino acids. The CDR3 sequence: CASSFLAGATYEQYF. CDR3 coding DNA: TGTGCCAGCAGCTTTCTGGCGGGGGCTACCTACGAGCAGTACTTC.

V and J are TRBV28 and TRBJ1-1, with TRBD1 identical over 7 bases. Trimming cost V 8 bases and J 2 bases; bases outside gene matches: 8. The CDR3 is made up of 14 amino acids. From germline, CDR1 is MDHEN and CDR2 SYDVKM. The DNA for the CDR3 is TGTGCCAGCCGACCGGACAGGTCTAACACTGAAGCTTTCTTT. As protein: CASRPDRSNTEAFF.

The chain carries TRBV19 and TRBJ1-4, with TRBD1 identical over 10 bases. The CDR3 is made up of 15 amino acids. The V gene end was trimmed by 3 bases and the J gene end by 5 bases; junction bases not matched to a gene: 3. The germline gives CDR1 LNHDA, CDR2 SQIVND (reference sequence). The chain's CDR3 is CASSMVTGGNEKLFF. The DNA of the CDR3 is TGTGCCAGTAGTATGGTGACAGGGGGCAATGAAAAACTGTTTTTT.

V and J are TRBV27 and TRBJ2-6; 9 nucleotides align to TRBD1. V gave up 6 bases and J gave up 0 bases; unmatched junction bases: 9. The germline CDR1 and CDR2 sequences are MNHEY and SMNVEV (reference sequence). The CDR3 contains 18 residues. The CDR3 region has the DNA TGTGCCAGCAGCGCCCGGGACAGGGTGTTCTCTGGGGCCAACGTCCTGACTTTC. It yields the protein CASSARDRVFSGANVLTF.

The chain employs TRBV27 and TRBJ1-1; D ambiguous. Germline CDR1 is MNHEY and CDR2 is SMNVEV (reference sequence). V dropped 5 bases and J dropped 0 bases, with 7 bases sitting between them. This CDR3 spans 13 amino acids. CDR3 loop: CASSRVLNTEAFF. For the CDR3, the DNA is TGTGCCAGCAGTCGGGTTTTGAACACTGAAGCTTTCTTT.

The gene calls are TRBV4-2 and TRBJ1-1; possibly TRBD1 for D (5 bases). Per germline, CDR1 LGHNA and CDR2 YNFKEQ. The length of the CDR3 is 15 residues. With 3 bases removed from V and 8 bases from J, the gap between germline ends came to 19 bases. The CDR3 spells CASSQPEGRGREAFF. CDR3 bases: TGTGCCAGCAGCCAGCCCGAGGGACGGGGGAGGGAAGCTTTCTTT.

The CDR3 sequence is CASSLRTANEAFF. CDR3 DNA sequence: TGCGCCAGCAGCTTGAGGACAGCGAATGAAGCTTTCTTT. This chain connects TRBV5-1 to TRBJ1-1; D possibly corresponds to TRBD1 (6 bases). V shed 1 base and J shed 7 bases, with 11 bases lying between them. The CDR3 totals 13 residues. CDR1 is SGHRS and CDR2 is YFSETQ in the germline V gene.

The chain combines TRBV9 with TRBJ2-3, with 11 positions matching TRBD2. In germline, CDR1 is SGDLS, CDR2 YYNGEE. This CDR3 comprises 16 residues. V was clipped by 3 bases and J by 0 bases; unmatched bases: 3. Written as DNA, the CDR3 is TGTGCCAGCAGCGCGGGACTAGCGGCTAGCACAGATACGCAGTATTTT. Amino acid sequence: CASSAGLAASTDTQYF. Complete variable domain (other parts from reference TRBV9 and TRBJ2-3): DSGVTQTPKHLITATGQRVTLRCSPRSGDLSVYWYQQSLDQGLQFLIQYYNGEERAKGNILERFSAQQFPDLHSELNLSSLELGDSALYFCASSAGLAASTDTQYFGPGTRLTVL.

The CDR3 loop reads CAWNRQSSGANVLTF. The CDR3 DNA reads as TGTGCCTGGAACAGACAGAGCTCTGGGGCCAACGTCCTGACTTTC. This chain links TRBV30 with TRBJ2-6, with D possibly TRBD1 on 5 matching bases. Germline lookup yields CDR1 GTSNPN and CDR2 SVGIG (reference sequence). The V and J ends lost 4 bases and 0 bases respectively, with 10 bases between them. The CDR3 has 15 residues.

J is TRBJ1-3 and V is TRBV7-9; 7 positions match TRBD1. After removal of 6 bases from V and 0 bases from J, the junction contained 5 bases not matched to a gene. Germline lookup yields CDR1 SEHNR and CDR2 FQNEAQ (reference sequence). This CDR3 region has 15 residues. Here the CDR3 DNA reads TGTGCCAGCAGAGGACAGGAGCTCTCTGGAAACACCATATATTTT. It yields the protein CASRGQELSGNTIYF.

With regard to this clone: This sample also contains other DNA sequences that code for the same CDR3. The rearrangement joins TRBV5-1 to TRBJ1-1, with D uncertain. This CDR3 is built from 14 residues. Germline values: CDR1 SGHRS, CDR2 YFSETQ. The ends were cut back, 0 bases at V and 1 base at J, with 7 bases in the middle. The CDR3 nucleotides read TGCGCCAGCAGCTTGGAGCCTGCGAACACTGAAGCTTTCTTT. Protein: CASSLEPANTEAFF.

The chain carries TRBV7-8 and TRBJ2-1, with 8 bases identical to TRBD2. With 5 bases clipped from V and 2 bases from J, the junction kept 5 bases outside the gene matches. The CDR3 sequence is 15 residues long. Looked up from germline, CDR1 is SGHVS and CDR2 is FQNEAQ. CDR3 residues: CASSVTSGTYNEQFF. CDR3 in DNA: TGTGCCAGCAGCGTTACTAGCGGAACCTACAATGAGCAGTTCTTC.

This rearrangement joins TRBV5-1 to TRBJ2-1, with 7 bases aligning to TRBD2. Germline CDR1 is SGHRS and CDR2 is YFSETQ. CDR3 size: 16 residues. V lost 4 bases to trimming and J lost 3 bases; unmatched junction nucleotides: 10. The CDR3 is CASSTSGTTYYNEQFF. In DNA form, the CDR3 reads TGCGCCAGCAGCACATCCGGGACTACGTACTACAATGAGCAGTTCTTC.

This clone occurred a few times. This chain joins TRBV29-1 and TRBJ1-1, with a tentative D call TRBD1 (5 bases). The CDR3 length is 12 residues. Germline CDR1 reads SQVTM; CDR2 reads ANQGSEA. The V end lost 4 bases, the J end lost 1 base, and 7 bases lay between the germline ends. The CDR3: CSVGGGNTEAFF. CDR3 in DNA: TGCAGCGTTGGGGGGGGGAACACTGAAGCTTTCTTT.

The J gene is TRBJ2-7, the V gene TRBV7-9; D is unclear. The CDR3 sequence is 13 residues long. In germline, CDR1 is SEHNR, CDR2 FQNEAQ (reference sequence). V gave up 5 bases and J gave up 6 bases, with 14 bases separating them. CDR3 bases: TGTGCCAGCAGCATAGATCCCCTGCGCGAGCAGTACTTC. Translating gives CASSIDPLREQYF.

The CDR3 nucleotides read TGTGCCAGCAGCTTCCGGTTTGAAGCTTTCTTT. Encoded protein: CASSFRFEAFF. V and J are TRBV5-8 and TRBJ1-1; D is unclear. The germline CDR1 and CDR2 sequences are SGHTS and YDEGEE. The CDR3 has 11 residues. Deletions cut 2 bases from V and 7 bases from J, with 6 bases between. Supplemented by reference TRBV5-8 and TRBJ1-1, the full variable domain reads EAGVTQSPTHLIKTRGQQATLRCSPISGHTSVYWYQQALGLGLQFLLWYDEGEERNRGNFPPRFSGRQFPNYSSELNVNALELEDSALYLCASSFRFEAFFGQGTRLTVV.

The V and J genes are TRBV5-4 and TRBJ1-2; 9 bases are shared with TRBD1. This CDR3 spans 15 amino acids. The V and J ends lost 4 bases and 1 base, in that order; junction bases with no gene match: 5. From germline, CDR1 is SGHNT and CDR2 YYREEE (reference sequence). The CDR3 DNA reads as TGTGCCAGCAGCCGGACAGGGGCCGATAACTATGGCTACACCTTC. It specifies CASSRTGADNYGYTF.

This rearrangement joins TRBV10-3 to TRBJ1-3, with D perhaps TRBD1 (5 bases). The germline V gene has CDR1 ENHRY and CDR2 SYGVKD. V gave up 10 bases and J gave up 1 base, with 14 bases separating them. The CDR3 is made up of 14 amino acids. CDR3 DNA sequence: TGTGCCACGGGGGACCGAAATTCTGGAAACACCATATATTTT. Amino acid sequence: CATGDRNSGNTIYF.

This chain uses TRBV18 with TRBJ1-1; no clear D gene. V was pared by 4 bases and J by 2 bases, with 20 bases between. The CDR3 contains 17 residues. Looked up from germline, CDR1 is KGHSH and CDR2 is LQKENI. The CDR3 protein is CASSRLFGRRNNTEAFF. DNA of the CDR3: TGTGCCAGCTCACGCCTATTTGGTCGGCGGAATAACACTGAAGCTTTCTTT.

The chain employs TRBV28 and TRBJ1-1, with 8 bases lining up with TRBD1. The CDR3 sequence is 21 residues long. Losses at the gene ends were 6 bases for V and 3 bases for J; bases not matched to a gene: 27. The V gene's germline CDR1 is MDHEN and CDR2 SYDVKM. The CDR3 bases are TGTGCCAGCAGCTCCCCAGGCGTTGCAAGACAGGGGATAGGAGGGGACACTGAAGCTTTCTTT. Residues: CASSSPGVARQGIGGDTEAFF.

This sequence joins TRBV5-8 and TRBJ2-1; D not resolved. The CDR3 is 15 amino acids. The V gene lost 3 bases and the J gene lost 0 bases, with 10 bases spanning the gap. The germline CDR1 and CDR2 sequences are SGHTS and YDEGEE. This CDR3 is CASSYTVSSYNEQFF. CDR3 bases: TGTGCCAGCAGCTACACAGTTAGCTCCTACAATGAGCAGTTCTTC.

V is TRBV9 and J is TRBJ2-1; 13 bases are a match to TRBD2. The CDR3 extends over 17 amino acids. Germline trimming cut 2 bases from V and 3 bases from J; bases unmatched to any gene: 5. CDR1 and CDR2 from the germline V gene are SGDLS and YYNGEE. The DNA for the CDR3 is TGTGCCAGCAGCGTGTGGACTAGCGGGGGCCTCTACAATGAGCAGTTCTTC. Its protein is CASSVWTSGGLYNEQFF.

This CDR3 reads CASSLWVLRGDYEQYF. For the CDR3, the DNA is TGTGCCAGCAGCCTCTGGGTCTTGCGGGGGGATTACGAGCAGTACTTC. J is TRBJ2-7 and V is TRBV7-2; 8 nucleotides line up with TRBD2. Losses at the gene ends were 5 bases for V and 4 bases for J; bases not matched to a gene: 13. The germline gives CDR1 SGHTA, CDR2 FQGNSA. The CDR3 contains 16 residues. Drawing the rest from reference TRBV7-2 and TRBJ2-7, the complete variable domain is GAGVSQSPSNKVTEKGKDVELRCDPISGHTALYWYRQSLGQGLEFLIYFQGNSAPDKSGLPSDRFSAERTGGSVSTLTIQRTQQEDSAVYLCASSLWVLRGDYEQYFGPGTRLTVT.

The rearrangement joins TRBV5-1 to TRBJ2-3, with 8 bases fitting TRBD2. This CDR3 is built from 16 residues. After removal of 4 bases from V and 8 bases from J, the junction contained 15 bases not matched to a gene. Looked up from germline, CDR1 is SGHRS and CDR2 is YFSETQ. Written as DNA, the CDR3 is TGCGCCAGCAGCCCTCGGGGGGGAGCGGGGGACATTACGCAGTATTTT. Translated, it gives CASSPRGGAGDITQYF.

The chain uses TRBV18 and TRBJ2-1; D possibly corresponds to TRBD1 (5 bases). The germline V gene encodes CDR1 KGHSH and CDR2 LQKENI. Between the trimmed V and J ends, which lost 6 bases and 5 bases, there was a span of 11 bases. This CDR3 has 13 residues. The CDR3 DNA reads TGTGCCAGCTCCCCCGACAGAAACAATGAGCAGTTCTTC. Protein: CASSPDRNNEQFF.